The next 25 T cell receptor beta chains were all read from a single sample in a study of blood T cell repertoires in COVID-19. TCRdb's table, derived via immunoSEQ multiplex PCR, lists solely in-frame clones and lacks some. In the table there are 35,000 to 50,000 clones, about 85% of which are singletons. The sequenced material came from peripheral blood. All receptors derive from a human donor in a cohort sampled during active COVID-19.

This clone was observed once. The CDR3 DNA follows: TGCGCCAGCAGCCCTCCCTCCCTTCAGCCCCAGCATTTT. Its protein product is CASSPPSLQPQHF. This chain connects TRBV4-1 to TRBJ1-5; no reliable D call. Per the germline V gene, CDR1 is MGHRA and CDR2 is YSYEKL. The V gene lost 4 bases and the J gene lost 6 bases, with 10 bases spanning the gap. This CDR3 spans 13 amino acids.

The V call is TRBV5-1, the J call TRBJ2-7, with 8 bases matching TRBD1. Looked up from germline, CDR1 is SGHRS and CDR2 is YFSETQ. The J segment lost 3 bases and the V segment lost 4 bases, leaving 9 bases of the junction unmatched. This CDR3 is 15 amino acids long. CDR3 sequence (DNA): TGCGCCAGCAGCGTCGGACAGGGAGAAGGCTACGAGCAGTACTTC. Protein sequence: CASSVGQGEGYEQYF.

J is TRBJ1-6 and V is TRBV9; D may be TRBD1 (5 bases). Per the germline V gene, CDR1 is SGDLS and CDR2 is YYNGEE. This CDR3 comprises 15 residues. The V end was cut by 3 bases, the J end by 4 bases, with 11 bases between. The CDR3 bases are TGTGCCAGCAGCGAACAGGCGTCATATAATTCACCCCTCCACTTT. It specifies CASSEQASYNSPLHF.

DNA of the CDR3: TGTGCCAGCAGTCTAGACAGGTTAAACCCAAGAAAGGCCGGGGAGCTGTTTTTT. Protein sequence: CASSLDRLNPRKAGELFF. This chain connects TRBV9 to TRBJ2-2, with D perhaps matching TRBD1 (6 bases). The CDR3 totals 18 residues. V shed 5 bases and J shed 6 bases, with 26 bases lying between them. Per germline, CDR1 SGDLS and CDR2 YYNGEE.

The chain links TRBV4-3 to TRBJ1-1; D is unclear. Germline CDR1 reads LGHNA; CDR2 reads YSLEER. The CDR3 has 14 residues. V was trimmed by 3 bases and J by 4 bases, leaving 12 bases between them. The DNA of the CDR3 is TGCGCCAGCAGCCATTATCCAGGAGGCACTGAAGCTTTCTTT. It is translated as CASSHYPGGTEAFF.

Notes on this clone: In the same sample, other DNA sequences code for this CDR3. This chain uses TRBV7-9 with TRBJ2-7; no clear D. Germline-derived CDR1 and CDR2 are SEHNR and FQNEAQ (reference sequence). Trimming removed 1 base from V and 3 bases from J, with 7 bases in between. This CDR3 has 13 amino acids. CDR3 protein: CASSLELRYEQYF. CDR3 DNA: TGTGCCAGCAGCTTAGAACTGCGCTACGAGCAGTACTTC.

This chain connects TRBV9 to TRBJ2-3; 11 bases are shared with TRBD2. CDR3 size: 16 residues. The V and J ends lost 3 bases and 4 bases, in that order; junction bases with no gene match: 7. Germline values: CDR1 SGDLS, CDR2 YYNGEE. This chain's CDR3 is CASSALAGGEADTQYF. Written as DNA, the CDR3 is TGTGCCAGCAGCGCCTTAGCGGGGGGGGAGGCAGATACGCAGTATTTT. Supplemented by reference TRBV9 and TRBJ2-3, the full variable domain reads DSGVTQTPKHLITATGQRVTLRCSPRSGDLSVYWYQQSLDQGLQFLIQYYNGEERAKGNILERFSAQQFPDLHSELNLSSLELGDSALYFCASSALAGGEADTQYFGPGTRLTVL.

The chain recombines TRBV19 with TRBJ2-6; D is undetermined. The ends were cut back, 7 bases at V and 0 bases at J, with 13 bases in the middle. Germline lookup yields CDR1 LNHDA and CDR2 SQIVND (reference sequence). The CDR3 is 16 residues long. The CDR3 loop reads CASTANRNSGANVLTF. The CDR3 nucleotides read TGTGCCAGTACCGCCAACAGAAACTCTGGGGCCAACGTCCTGACTTTC.

The rearrangement links TRBV11-2 to TRBJ2-1; 7 positions agree with TRBD2. V shed 1 base, J shed 5 bases, and the junction held 5 bases outside the gene matches. This CDR3 comprises 15 residues. The germline CDR1 and CDR2 sequences are SGHAT and FQNNGV. The CDR3, as DNA: TGTGCCAGCAGCTTAGTGGGAGGGAGGCACAATGAGCAGTTCTTC. Residues: CASSLVGGRHNEQFF.

The chain recombines TRBV5-4 with TRBJ1-4; 7 nucleotides align to TRBD1. V lost 4 bases to trimming and J lost 7 bases; unmatched junction nucleotides: 7. CDR1 is SGHNT, CDR2 YYREEE, per germline (reference sequence). This CDR3 has 14 residues. CDR3 residues: CASSPDRAFEKLFF. DNA of the CDR3: TGTGCCAGCAGCCCTGACAGGGCTTTTGAAAAACTGTTTTTT.

The genes are TRBV20-1 and TRBJ2-7; TRBD1 matches 9 bases. Germline V gene sequence: CDR1 DFQATT, CDR2 SNEGSKA (reference sequence). CDR3 size: 11 residues. The V segment lost 6 bases and the J segment 10 bases; nucleotides outside the gene matches: 7. CDR3 protein: CSAMDRGDQYF. In DNA form, the CDR3 reads TGCAGTGCCATGGACAGGGGAGATCAGTACTTC.

V gene TRBV2 combines with J gene TRBJ2-7; D is ambiguous. CDR3 length: 13 residues. The ends were cut back, 3 bases at V and 2 bases at J, with 8 bases in the middle. Germline V lookup: CDR1 SNHLY, CDR2 FYNNEI. The CDR3 loop reads CASSDRLAYEQYF. CDR3 sequence (DNA): TGTGCCAGCAGTGACAGGTTAGCCTACGAGCAGTACTTC.

On this clone itself: An end of the junction does not agree with germline; a read error may underlie this. This rearrangement joins TRBV5-4 to TRBJ2-7; 16 bases align to TRBD2. CDR3 size: 15 residues. Germline CDR1 reads SGHNT; CDR2 reads YYREEE (reference sequence). The CDR3 is CASTLGLAGGNEQYF. CDR3 DNA sequence: TGTGCCAGCACCTTGGGACTAGCGGGGGGGAACGAGCAGTACTTC.

CDR3 sequence: CATSGFGGLYEQYF. Written as DNA, the CDR3 is TGTGCCACCTCCGGGTTCGGGGGGCTGTACGAGCAGTACTTC. This chain links TRBV15 with TRBJ2-7, with D possibly matching TRBD2 (7 bases). The germline V and J ends were trimmed by 8 bases and 4 bases, with 18 bases remaining between them. The CDR3 contains 14 residues. Germline CDR1 reads LNHNV; CDR2 reads YYDKDF (reference sequence).

The J gene is TRBJ1-4, the V gene TRBV5-1; D is unclear. Germline CDR1 reads SGHRS; CDR2 reads YFSETQ. V was cut by 0 bases and J by 0 bases, with 9 bases left in between. This CDR3 comprises 16 residues. The CDR3 here is CASSLGSFATNEKLFF. CDR3 bases: TGCGCCAGCAGCTTGGGTAGCTTTGCAACTAATGAAAAACTGTTTTTT.

Notes on this clone: One end of the junction does not line up with germline, which may come from a read error. The chain carries TRBV7-6 and TRBJ2-1; the match to TRBD2 covers 11 bases. The CDR3 runs to 14 residues. Germline CDR1 and CDR2: SGHVS and FNYEAQ. The CDR3 bases are TGTGCCAGCAGCCTAGCGGGGGGTTACAATGAGCAGTTCTTC. As protein: CASSLAGGYNEQFF. The complete variable domain, with remaining parts taken from reference TRBV7-6 and TRBJ2-1, reads GAGVSQSPRYKVTKRGQDVALRCDPISGHVSLYWYRQALGQGPEFLTYFNYEAQQDKSGLPNDRFSAERPEGSISTLTIQRTEQRDSAMYRCASSLAGGYNEQFFGPGTRLTVL.

The V and J genes are TRBV7-2 and TRBJ1-5, with no clear D. Trimming shortened V by 2 bases and J by 0 bases, and 5 bases separated the two germline ends. The CDR3 contains 14 residues. Per germline, CDR1 SGHTA and CDR2 FQGNSA. The CDR3 spells CASSLWASNQPQHF. The CDR3 nucleotides read TGTGCCAGCAGCTTATGGGCTAGCAATCAGCCCCAGCATTTT.

The rearrangement links TRBV28 to TRBJ1-2; D gene ambiguous. V was clipped by 5 bases and J by 0 bases, with 13 bases between them. This CDR3 spans 15 amino acids. Germline-derived CDR1 and CDR2 are MDHEN and SYDVKM. In DNA, the CDR3 is TGTGCCAGCAGTATATATTCCCGCGCTAACTATGGCTACACCTTC. Translation gives CASSIYSRANYGYTF.

This chain links TRBV6-5 with TRBJ2-1; the D gene is possibly TRBD2 (7 bases). Germline CDR1 reads MNHEY; CDR2 reads SVGAGI. This CDR3 spans 15 amino acids. The V end was cut by 2 bases, the J end by 4 bases, with 12 bases between. This CDR3 reads CASSYVGGPYNEQFF. CDR3 in DNA: TGTGCCAGCAGTTACGTGGGGGGGCCTTACAATGAGCAGTTCTTC.

This clone was seen a handful of times. The J gene is TRBJ2-1, the V gene TRBV10-3, with 7 positions matching TRBD2. J was trimmed by 9 bases and V by 10 bases; bases with no gene match: 9. Germline loops: CDR1 ENHRY, CDR2 SYGVKD. CDR3 size: 12 residues. In DNA form, the CDR3 reads TGTGCCACCAGCTGGCCGGGGGGTGAGCAGTTCTTC. Its translation is CATSWPGGEQFF.

The V gene is TRBV19, the J gene TRBJ2-2, with TRBD2 as a possible D gene (5 bases). The V gene lost 5 bases and the J gene lost 3 bases, with 7 bases spanning the gap. The germline CDR1 and CDR2 sequences are LNHDA and SQIVND (reference sequence). This CDR3 spans 13 amino acids. The CDR3 DNA sequence: TGTGCCAGTAGTGCGGACTACACCGGGGAGCTGTTTTTT. Translating it yields CASSADYTGELFF.

This CDR3 reads CASSIDVVAGAKDTQYF. The CDR3 DNA reads TGTGCCAGTAGTATAGATGTGGTAGCGGGGGCCAAAGATACGCAGTATTTT. The chain employs TRBV19 and TRBJ2-3, with 9 bases lining up with TRBD2. This CDR3 has 17 residues. Unmatched junction bases numbered 9, after V lost 0 bases and J lost 5 bases. Per the germline V gene, CDR1 is LNHDA and CDR2 is SQIVND (reference sequence).

This CDR3 is CASSQQLGTGYQETQYF. The CDR3 DNA sequence: TGTGCCAGCAGCCAACAACTCGGGACAGGGTACCAAGAGACCCAGTACTTC. This chain connects TRBV3-1 (or the pseudogene TRBV3-2) to TRBJ2-5; the match to TRBD1 covers 9 bases. Germline values: CDR1 LGHDT, CDR2 YNNKEL (reference sequence). This CDR3 has 17 amino acids. Unmatched junction bases numbered 7, after V lost 2 bases and J lost 0 bases.

The gene calls are TRBV5-4 and TRBJ2-5; TRBD2 aligns across 8 bases. The CDR3 has 14 residues. Germline V gives CDR1 SGHNT, CDR2 YYREEE (reference sequence). V gave up 4 bases and J gave up 3 bases; unmatched junction bases: 5. The DNA for the CDR3 is TGTGCCAGCAGCACCGGGACTAGAGAAGAGACCCAGTACTTC. Translated: CASSTGTREETQYF.

The chain uses TRBV5-1 and TRBJ1-1, with 7 bases that match TRBD1. The CDR3 sequence is 16 residues long. Germline V gene data show CDR1 as SGHRS and CDR2 as YFSETQ. V was clipped by 3 bases and J by 3 bases; unmatched bases: 11. As DNA, the CDR3 is TGCGCCAGCAGCTACCAGGCCTTGACAGGGTACACTGAAGCTTTCTTT. Protein: CASSYQALTGYTEAFF.